This T cell receptor beta chain was found in a study of OX40 agonist ivuxolimab in advanced cancers. Study-wide context: Administration of intravenous ivuxolimab to patients occurred every 2 weeks at 0.01 to 10 mg/kg. The dose-escalation cohort had hepatocellular carcinoma, melanoma, renal cell or head and neck cancer. Of the participants, 40% had some prior anti-PD-1, anti-PD-L1 or anti-CTLA-4 therapy, which was allowed. Study results and caveats: Low normalized T-cell clonal expansion was also seen in some nonresponders.

Concerning this clone itself: Its antigen is still unknown.

The assay was immunoSEQ multiplex PCR, and TCRdb's table has in-frame clones only and misses some. The sample lists about 53,000 clones, around 87% occurring once. This CDR3 comprises 14 residues. Germline CDR1 LNHDA, CDR2 SQIVND (reference sequence). Trimming stripped 4 bases from V and 2 bases from J, with 12 bases between. The chain uses TRBV19 and TRBJ2-7, with D unclear. Here the sequenced sample was CD4+ or CD8+ T cells sorted from blood, taken in a trial of the OX40 agonist ivuxolimab. This sequence was found in an adult with an advanced solid tumor such as melanoma, head and neck, liver or kidney cancer. CDR3 sequence (DNA): TGTGCCAGTAGTAGTTCGACGGATACCTACGAGCAGTACTTC. Encoded protein: CASSSSTDTYEQYF.